The following is a T cell receptor beta chain sequence with its context. Antigen specificity is unknown. The CDR3 extends over 17 amino acids. J was trimmed by 4 bases and V by 4 bases; bases with no gene match: 13. The germline V gene has CDR1 SGHNT and CDR2 YYREEE (reference sequence). The sample's time point: week 47, end of study. Every vaccine dose comprised 300 ug of mutant IDH1 20-mer peptide plus topical imiquimod. This sample was included in a study of a mutant IDH1 vaccine in newly diagnosed glioma. Study summary: Patients under treatment included around 60% males and around 38% females and had a mean age of approximately 44 years.

The protocol was immunoSEQ multiplex PCR, while the TCRdb copy is restricted to in-frame clones and leaves out a portion. The sample consists of some 25,000 clones, about four fifths of them appearing once. The chain is built from TRBV5-4 and TRBJ1-4, with 7 bases matching TRBD1. The sequence derives from a man aged 40-49 years with glioma. Some clones in this sample may be carry-over from other donors' samples. Sequenced material: PBMCs, taken from a glioma patient whose treatment included an IDH1 peptide vaccine. CDR3 region: CASSAGPLGTDNEKLFF. CDR3 in DNA: TGTGCCAGCAGCGCCGGCCCCCTCGGGACAGATAATGAAAAACTGTTTTTT. The complete variable domain, with remaining parts taken from reference TRBV5-4 and TRBJ1-4, reads ETGVTQSPTHLIKTRGQQVTLRCSSQSGHNTVSWYQQALGQGPQFIFQYYREEENGRGNFPPRFSGLQFPNYSSELNVNALELDDSALYLCASSAGPLGTDNEKLFFGSGTQLSVL.